This T cell receptor (beta chain) was captured by sequencing in a study of response to subunit inactivated influenza vaccine. TCRdb processed the RT-PCR reads anew with MiXCR; each CDR3 protein has one entry. The sample contains roughly 700,000 distinct CDR3 sequences, 15% to 18% of which appear only once. This CDR3 is built from 15 residues. CDR1 is MNHEY, CDR2 SVGEGT, per germline. Trimming left V 5 bases short and J 1 base short, with 14 bases between. The chain links TRBV6-2 or TRBV6-3 to TRBJ2-5, with TRBD1 as a possible D gene (6 bases). Source: PBMCs from blood, taken 12 days after vaccination. This clonotype was obtained from a man aged 45 to 65 who received an inactivated influenza vaccine. The CDR3 region is CASSRDRLRQETQYF. Here the CDR3 DNA reads TGTGCCAGCAGTCGAGACAGGCTTCGCCAAGAGACCCAGTACTTC.